This paragraph reports one T cell receptor (beta chain). These data come from a study of blood T cell repertoires in COVID-19. The V segment lost 3 bases and the J segment 3 bases; nucleotides outside the gene matches: 11. From germline, CDR1 is SGHRS and CDR2 YFSETQ. The CDR3 is 16 amino acids. As originally analysed: Amplification of reference gene primers provided the estimated nucleated cell counts. Produced via immunoSEQ multiplex PCR; TCRdb's table is partial and in-frame only. V and J calls and clone size are copied from that table; D and trimming were computed from the DNA. The sample contains around 100,000 clones, 80% to 90% of which appear only once.

V gene TRBV5-1 combines with J gene TRBJ2-7; 8 bases fit TRBD1. Sequences were obtained from peripheral blood. This sequence originates from a human donor in a cohort sampled during active COVID-19. As DNA, the CDR3 is TGCGCCAGCAGCTCGACTGACAGGGGAAGCGGCTACGAGCAGTACTTC. Translated: CASSSTDRGSGYEQYF.